Below, one TCR beta chain is given with its context. Its cognate antigen is unknown. Germline assignment: CDR1 SNHLY and CDR2 FYNNEI. The CDR3 extends over 16 amino acids. With 6 bases clipped from V and 4 bases from J, the junction kept 11 bases outside the gene matches. These data are taken from a study of T cell responses to AZD1222 COVID-19 vaccine. Study as a whole: It was second doses at about 4 or about 12 weeks that were pooled. The study's findings and limits: Nearly half of unique spike-specific TCRs reportedly avoided B.1.351 and B.1.1.7 mutated regions. Only 5 to 7 individuals given AZD1222 were seropositive at baseline.

Only in-frame clones appear in the TCRdb table, and some are missing; sequencing was by immunoSEQ multiplex PCR. The table records approximately 170,000 clones, 92% of them present only once. The origin of this receptor is an adult in good health. Sequencing was performed on peripheral blood, taken on day 0 of AZD1222 vaccination. The chain links TRBV2 to TRBJ2-1; 8 bases are shared with TRBD2. The CDR3 nucleotides are TGTGCCAGCAGCCCCCTGACGGCTAGCGGGTACAATGAGCAGTTCTTC. This gives the protein CASSPLTASGYNEQFF.